Included here is one T cell receptor (beta chain) sequence, with context. The data derive from a study of cytomegalovirus exposure and HLA in healthy donors. The donors were healthy bone marrow donors. Germline V CDR1 and CDR2: SEHNR, FQNEAQ (reference sequence). The trim removed 8 bases at V and 8 bases at J, leaving 10 bases unmatched. There are 14 residues in the CDR3. PCR was performed using 60 Vbeta and 13 Jbeta primers. Per the authors' pipeline: Later work found roughly 80 million unique TCR beta chains, with approximately 12 million shared. Measured with immunoSEQ multiplex PCR; TCRdb has only the in-frame clones, and not every one. The D gene and trimming were derived from the DNA, and the V and J assignments and clone size from that table. The sample contains roughly 160,000 clones, around 80% of which appear only once.

This sequence joins TRBV7-9 and TRBJ2-4, with 9 bases matching TRBD1. Specimen: PBMCs. The clonotype was recovered from a woman in her forties or fifties in good health and CMV-seropositive. The CDR3 DNA is TGTGCCAGCCTGGGGACAGGGTTGGTGGACATTCAGTACTTC. It specifies CASLGTGLVDIQYF.